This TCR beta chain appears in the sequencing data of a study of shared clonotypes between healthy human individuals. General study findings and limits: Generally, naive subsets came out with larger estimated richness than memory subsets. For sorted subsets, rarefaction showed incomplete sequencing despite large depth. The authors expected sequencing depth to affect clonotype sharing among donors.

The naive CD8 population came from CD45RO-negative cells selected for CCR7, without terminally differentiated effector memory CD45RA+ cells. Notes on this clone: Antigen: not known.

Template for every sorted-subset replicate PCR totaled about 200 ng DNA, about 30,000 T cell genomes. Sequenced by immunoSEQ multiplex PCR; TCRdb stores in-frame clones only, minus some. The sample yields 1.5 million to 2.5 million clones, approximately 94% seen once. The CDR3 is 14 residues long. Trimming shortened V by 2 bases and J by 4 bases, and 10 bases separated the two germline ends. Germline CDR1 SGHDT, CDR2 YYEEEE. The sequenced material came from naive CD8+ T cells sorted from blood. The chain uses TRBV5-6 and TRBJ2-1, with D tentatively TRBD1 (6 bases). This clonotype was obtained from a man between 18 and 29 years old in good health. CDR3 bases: TGTGCCAGCAGCTTCTTGACAGGATACAATGAGCAGTTCTTC. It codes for CASSFLTGYNEQFF.